One and the same sample provided the 21 T cell receptor beta chains below, sequenced in a study of T cells after somatic rescue of genetic block. Produced via immunoSEQ multiplex PCR; TCRdb's table is partial and in-frame only. The table lists some 70,000 clones, roughly 88% of them singletons, with approximately 2.7% in the top ten. The sequenced material came from peripheral blood mononuclear cells (PBMCs). The source is a man aged 30 to 45.

This clone was counted a few times. The chain recombines TRBV5-8 with TRBJ1-2; 7 bases are a match to TRBD1. V trimming: 4 bases; J trimming: 6 bases; junction bases outside the gene matches: 6. This CDR3 has 13 amino acids. CDR1 is SGHTS and CDR2 is YDEGEE in the germline V gene. In DNA, the CDR3 is TGTGCCAGCAGCCACAGGGGAAGGCATGGCTACACCTTC. It encodes CASSHRGRHGYTF.

This rearrangement joins TRBV5-5 to TRBJ1-3; D remains unclear. Trimming shortened V by 0 bases and J by 2 bases, and 15 bases separated the two germline ends. The CDR3 loop spans 17 amino acids. Germline lookup yields CDR1 SGHKS and CDR2 YYEKEE (reference sequence). DNA of the CDR3: TGTGCCAGCAGCTTGGGGCTCGCGGGGATTCCTGGAAACACCATATATTTT. Translation: CASSLGLAGIPGNTIYF.

This chain connects TRBV19 to TRBJ2-6; 12 bases are a match to TRBD1. The germline V gene encodes CDR1 LNHDA and CDR2 SQIVND (reference sequence). This CDR3 is built from 18 residues. Trimming took 7 bases from V and 2 from J; bases not matched to a gene: 9. The CDR3 DNA sequence: TGTGCCAGTAATGATCCGGGACAGGGGGCGCCTGGGGCCAACGTCCTGACTTTC. This translates into CASNDPGQGAPGANVLTF.

The V and J genes are TRBV7-9 and TRBJ2-1; no reliable D call. The ends were cut back, 1 base at V and 6 bases at J, with 10 bases in the middle. This CDR3 region has 14 residues. The germline gives CDR1 SEHNR, CDR2 FQNEAQ (reference sequence). The CDR3 DNA sequence: TGTGCCAGCAGCTTAGAGAGGAGAACCAATGAGCAGTTCTTC. It encodes CASSLERRTNEQFF.

This clone was recorded a few times. The rearrangement joins TRBV5-1 to TRBJ1-2; no clear D. This CDR3 is built from 15 residues. Germline V CDR1 and CDR2: SGHRS, YFSETQ. The V end was cut by 0 bases, the J end by 7 bases, with 16 bases between. CDR3 DNA: TGCGCCAGCAGCTTGGACATCGGATTGATGAGTGGCTACACCTTC. Protein sequence: CASSLDIGLMSGYTF.

The J gene is TRBJ2-6, the V gene TRBV27; D possibly matches TRBD1 or TRBD2 (5 bases each). Germline CDR1 MNHEY, CDR2 SMNVEV (reference sequence). This CDR3 is built from 16 residues. V lost 4 bases and J 4 bases, leaving 14 bases between the germline ends. CDR3 sequence reads: CASSSPRGPGANVLTF. Here the CDR3 DNA reads TGTGCCAGCAGTTCCCCTAGGGGACCCGGGGCCAACGTCCTGACTTTC.

The genes are TRBV5-6 and TRBJ1-5, with D possibly TRBD1 on 5 matching bases. In germline, CDR1 is SGHDT, CDR2 YYEEEE. This CDR3 has 14 residues. Trimming took 4 bases from V and 4 from J, leaving 12 bases between them. The CDR3 DNA sequence: TGTGCCAGCAGCCCGGGGACCGAGAATCAGCCCCAGCATTTT. Its protein is CASSPGTENQPQHF.

The gene calls are TRBV7-9 and TRBJ1-1; tentatively, D is TRBD1 (5 bases). The CDR3 totals 15 residues. Looked up from germline, CDR1 is SEHNR and CDR2 is FQNEAQ (reference sequence). Trimming removed 5 bases at V and 1 base at J, with 14 bases between. In DNA, the CDR3 is TGTGCCAGCAGCCGCTACAGGAAAGAGAACACTGAAGCTTTCTTT. Translation gives CASSRYRKENTEAFF. Complete variable domain (other parts from reference TRBV7-9 and TRBJ1-1): DTGVSQNPRHKITKRGQNVTFRCDPISEHNRLYWYRQTLGQGPEFLTYFQNEAQLEKSRLLSDRFSAERPKGSFSTLEIQRTEQGDSAMYLCASSRYRKENTEAFFGQGTRLTVV.

CDR3 sequence: CASSRDAEDEQFF. CDR3 bases: TGTGCCAGCAGCCGGGACGCTGAGGATGAGCAGTTCTTC. The chain employs TRBV11-2 and TRBJ2-1, with D perhaps assigned TRBD1 or TRBD2 (5 bases each). The V and J ends lost 5 bases and 8 bases respectively, with 13 bases between them. The germline V gene encodes CDR1 SGHAT and CDR2 FQNNGV. There are 13 residues in the CDR3.

The chain recombines TRBV5-5 with TRBJ1-2; D gene unclear. V dropped 2 bases and J dropped 0 bases, with 8 bases sitting between them. The CDR3 sequence is 14 residues long. Germline CDR1 and CDR2: SGHKS and YYEKEE (reference sequence). CDR3 amino acids: CASSLTRANYGYTF. CDR3 in DNA: TGTGCCAGCAGCTTAACGAGAGCTAACTATGGCTACACCTTC.

This clone was picked up one time. The rearrangement joins TRBV15 to TRBJ2-3, with 7 bases fitting TRBD2. This CDR3 spans 15 amino acids. V gave up 5 bases and J gave up 2 bases; unmatched junction bases: 7. The V gene's germline CDR1 is LNHNV and CDR2 YYDKDF (reference sequence). CDR3 loop: CATSSGLYYTDTQYF. CDR3 in DNA: TGTGCCACCAGCTCGGGACTATACTACACAGATACGCAGTATTTT.

CDR3 nucleotide sequence: TGTGCCAGCAGCCGCCGGGTTTCATCTGGAAACACCATATATTTT. Amino acids: CASSRRVSSGNTIYF. This chain uses TRBV5-5 with TRBJ1-3; D gene ambiguous. The CDR3 covers 15 residues. Trimming removed 4 bases at V and 1 base at J, with 12 bases between. In germline, CDR1 is SGHKS, CDR2 YYEKEE (reference sequence).

The chain employs TRBV5-6 and TRBJ1-5; D remains ambiguous. The CDR3 consists of 16 residues. Trimming took 3 bases from V and 1 from J, leaving 14 bases between them. Per germline, CDR1 SGHDT and CDR2 YYEEEE. The CDR3 here is CASSSTTMDSNQPQHF. CDR3 DNA sequence: TGTGCCAGCAGCTCTACTACTATGGACAGCAATCAGCCCCAGCATTTT. Looking up the rest from reference TRBV5-6 and TRBJ1-5 gives the full variable domain: DAGVTQSPTHLIKTRGQQVTLRCSPKSGHDTVSWYQQALGQGPQFIFQYYEEEERQRGNFPDRFSGHQFPNYSSELNVNALLLGDSALYLCASSSTTMDSNQPQHFGDGTRLSIL.

The chain combines TRBV19 with TRBJ2-1, with 8 bases that match TRBD2. This CDR3 contains 11 residues. V shed 10 bases and J 8 bases; nucleotides not matched to a gene: 4. The germline CDR1 and CDR2 sequences are LNHDA and SQIVND (reference sequence). CDR3 sequence reads: CATPGGDEQFF. The CDR3 nucleotides are TGTGCCACCCCCGGGGGGGATGAGCAGTTCTTC.

V is TRBV15 and J is TRBJ2-3; D unresolved. The germline gives CDR1 LNHNV, CDR2 YYDKDF (reference sequence). There are 15 residues in the CDR3. V lost 0 bases and J lost 4, with 11 bases in between. The CDR3 protein is CATSRDSAGSDTQYF. Written as DNA, the CDR3 is TGTGCCACCAGCAGAGATTCGGCAGGCTCAGATACGCAGTATTTT.

V gene TRBV9 combines with J gene TRBJ2-3; unclear D gene. The V and J ends lost 2 bases and 2 bases respectively, with 6 bases between them. The CDR3 has 13 amino acids. Looked up from germline, CDR1 is SGDLS and CDR2 is YYNGEE. CDR3 DNA: TGTGCCAGCAGCGTTGGAGTCACAGATACGCAGTATTTT. Translation: CASSVGVTDTQYF.

The chain uses TRBV2 and TRBJ2-7, with TRBD2 as a possible D gene (5 bases). CDR3 length: 13 amino acids. V lost 8 bases and J 1 base, leaving 12 bases between the germline ends. Per the germline V gene, CDR1 is SNHLY and CDR2 is FYNNEI. The CDR3 spells CASRTDSSYEQYF. CDR3 DNA sequence: TGTGCCAGCCGTACGGACTCGTCCTACGAGCAGTACTTC.

This clone appeared a single time. The V and J genes are TRBV7-2 and TRBJ2-5, with D possibly being TRBD1 or TRBD2 (5 bases each). Germline V gene sequence: CDR1 SGHTA, CDR2 FQGNSA. The CDR3 runs 14 residues. Trimming removed 5 bases from V and 4 bases from J, with 14 bases in between. The chain's CDR3 is CASSARGAGETQYF. CDR3 nucleotide sequence: TGTGCCAGCAGCGCCCGAGGGGCCGGAGAGACCCAGTACTTC.

The chain uses TRBV7-9 and TRBJ1-1; D perhaps matches TRBD1 (6 bases). Trimming removed 3 bases from V and 0 bases from J, with 8 bases in between. CDR1 is SEHNR, CDR2 FQNEAQ, per germline (reference sequence). The CDR3 is 14 amino acids. The CDR3 DNA follows: TGTGCCAGCAGCTTTGGGACATTGAACACTGAAGCTTTCTTT. Its translation: CASSFGTLNTEAFF.

This rearrangement joins TRBV7-9 to TRBJ2-3; D is ambiguous. CDR3 size: 17 residues. Germline V lookup: CDR1 SEHNR, CDR2 FQNEAQ (reference sequence). V was clipped by 3 bases and J by 4 bases, with 20 bases between them. CDR3 sequence reads: CASSFGYKGFGSDTQYF. The CDR3 coding sequence is TGTGCCAGCAGCTTCGGCTACAAAGGATTTGGGTCAGATACGCAGTATTTT.

The V gene is TRBV4-2, the J gene TRBJ2-3, with TRBD1 as a possible D gene (6 bases). Per the germline V gene, CDR1 is LGHNA and CDR2 is YNFKEQ. V lost 0 bases to trimming and J lost 1 base, with 11 bases between them. The CDR3 is 16 amino acids. CDR3 loop: CASSQEQGRGTDTQYF. The CDR3 region has the DNA TGTGCCAGCAGCCAAGAACAGGGTCGGGGCACAGATACGCAGTATTTT.